This TCR beta chain comes out of a study of blood T cell repertoires in COVID-19. The method was immunoSEQ multiplex PCR; TCRdb's version includes in-frame clones alone and lacks a portion of them. The table records about 180,000 clones, approximately 80% of them present only once. This CDR3 has 15 residues. V lost 0 bases to trimming and J lost 1 base; unmatched junction nucleotides: 1. CDR1 and CDR2 from the germline V gene are SGHRS and YFSETQ. There are a few counts of this clone. This receptor was identified in a man aged 60-69 years who had been exposed to COVID-19. The genes are TRBV5-1 and TRBJ2-7, with 10 bases aligning to TRBD2. Sample: PBMCs or T cells enriched from blood (not recorded which). The CDR3 reads CASSLGTSGSYEQYF. The CDR3 DNA reads TGCGCCAGCAGCTTGGGGACTAGCGGATCCTACGAGCAGTACTTC.